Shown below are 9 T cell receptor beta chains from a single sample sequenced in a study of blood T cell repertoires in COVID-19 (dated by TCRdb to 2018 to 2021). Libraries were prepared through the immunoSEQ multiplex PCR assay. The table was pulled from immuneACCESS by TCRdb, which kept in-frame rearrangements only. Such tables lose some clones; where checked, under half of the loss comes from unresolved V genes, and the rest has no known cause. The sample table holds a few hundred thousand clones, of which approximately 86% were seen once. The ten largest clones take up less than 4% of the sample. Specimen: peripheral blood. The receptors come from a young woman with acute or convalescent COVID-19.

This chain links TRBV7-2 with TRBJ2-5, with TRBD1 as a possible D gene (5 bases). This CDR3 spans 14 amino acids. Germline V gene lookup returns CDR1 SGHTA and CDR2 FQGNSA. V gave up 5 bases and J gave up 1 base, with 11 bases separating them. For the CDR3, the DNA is TGTGCCAGCAGCAATGGACATAGCCAAGAGACCCAGTACTTC. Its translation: CASSNGHSQETQYF.

The CDR3 region is CASSLTTMQETQYF. DNA of the CDR3: TGTGCCAGCAGCTTAACTACAATGCAAGAGACCCAGTACTTC. V and J are TRBV7-2 and TRBJ2-5; no definite D call. Trimming stripped 2 bases from V and 2 bases from J, with 9 bases between. Germline V gives CDR1 SGHTA, CDR2 FQGNSA. The CDR3 is 14 residues long.

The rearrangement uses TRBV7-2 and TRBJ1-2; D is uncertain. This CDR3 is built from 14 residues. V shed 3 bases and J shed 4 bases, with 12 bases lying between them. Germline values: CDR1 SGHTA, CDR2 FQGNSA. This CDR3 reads CASSLNVGGYGYTF. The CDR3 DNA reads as TGTGCCAGCAGCTTGAACGTCGGCGGCTATGGCTACACCTTC.

CDR3 region: CASSDFRRALDNEQFF. DNA of the CDR3: TGTGCCAGCAGTGACTTTCGGAGGGCCCTCGACAATGAGCAGTTCTTC. This chain links TRBV25-1 with TRBJ2-1, with D possibly TRBD2 on 6 matching bases. The V gene lost 3 bases and the J gene lost 5 bases, with 17 bases spanning the gap. The germline gives CDR1 MGHDK, CDR2 SYGVNS. The CDR3 is made up of 16 amino acids.

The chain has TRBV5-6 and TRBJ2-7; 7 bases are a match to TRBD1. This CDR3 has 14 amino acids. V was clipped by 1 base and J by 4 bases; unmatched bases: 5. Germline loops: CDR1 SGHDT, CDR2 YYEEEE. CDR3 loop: CASSLLGQLYEQYF. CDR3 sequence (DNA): TGTGCCAGCAGCTTGCTGGGACAGCTTTACGAGCAGTACTTC.

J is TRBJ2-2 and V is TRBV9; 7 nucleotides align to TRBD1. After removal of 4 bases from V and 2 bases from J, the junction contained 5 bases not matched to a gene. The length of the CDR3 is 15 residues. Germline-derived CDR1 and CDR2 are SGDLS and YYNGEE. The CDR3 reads CASSLGTENTGELFF. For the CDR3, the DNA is TGTGCCAGCAGCCTAGGGACAGAAAACACCGGGGAGCTGTTTTTT.

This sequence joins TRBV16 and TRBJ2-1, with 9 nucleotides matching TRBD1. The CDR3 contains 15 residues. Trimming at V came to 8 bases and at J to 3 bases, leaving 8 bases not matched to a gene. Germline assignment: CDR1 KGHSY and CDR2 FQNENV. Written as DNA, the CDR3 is TGTGCCAGCGCTTGGGCGGGACAGGGCTACAATGAGCAGTTCTTC. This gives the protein CASAWAGQGYNEQFF. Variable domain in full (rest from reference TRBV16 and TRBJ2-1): GEEVAQTPKHLVRGEGQKAKLYCAPIKGHSYVFWYQQVLKNEFKFLISFQNENVFDETGMPKERFSAKCLPNSPCSLEIQATKLEDSAVYFCASAWAGQGYNEQFFGPGTRLTVL.

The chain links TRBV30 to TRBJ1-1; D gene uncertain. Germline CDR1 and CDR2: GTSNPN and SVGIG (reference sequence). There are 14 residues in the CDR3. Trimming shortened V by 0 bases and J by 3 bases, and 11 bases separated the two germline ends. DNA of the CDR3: TGTGCCTGGAGTGTCCTGGAGGCGGACACTGAAGCTTTCTTT. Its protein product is CAWSVLEADTEAFF. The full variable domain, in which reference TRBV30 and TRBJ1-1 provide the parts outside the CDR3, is SQTIHQWPATLVQPVGSPLSLECTVEGTSNPNLYWYRQAAGRGLQLLFYSVGIGQISSEVPQNLSASRPQDRQFILSSKKLLLSDSGFYLCAWSVLEADTEAFFGQGTRLTVV.

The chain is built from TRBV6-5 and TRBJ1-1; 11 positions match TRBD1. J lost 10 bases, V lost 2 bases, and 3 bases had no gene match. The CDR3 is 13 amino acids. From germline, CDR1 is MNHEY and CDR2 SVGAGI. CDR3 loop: CASSYRGTGGAFF. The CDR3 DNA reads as TGTGCCAGCAGTTACCGCGGGACAGGGGGAGCTTTCTTT.